These T cell receptor beta chains were read from a single sample in a study of cytomegalovirus exposure and HLA in healthy donors. Measured with immunoSEQ multiplex PCR; TCRdb has only the in-frame clones, and not every one. The table has fewer than 200,000 clones, around nine tenths seen once. Specimen: PBMCs. These receptors came from a man aged 18 to 29 in good health and CMV-seropositive. Each CDR3 is given with its conserved first and last residue. Each record gives: CDR3 protein, CDR3 DNA, J gene, clone size, D gene, V gene. A D gene is named only where the DNA matches it firmly. Only part of the rows carry a size: once, few, many, or a class if the clone is expanded.

CDR3aa: CASSHDRTYEQYF
CDR3nt: TGTGCCAGCAGTCACGACAGGACCTACGAGCAGTACTTC
j_gene: TRBJ2-7
abundance: -
d_gene: -
v_gene: TRBV6-5

CDR3aa: CASSIYRGYSNQPQHF
CDR3nt: TGTGCCAGTAGTATTTACAGGGGCTATAGCAATCAGCCCCAGCATTTT
j_gene: TRBJ1-5
abundance: once
d_gene: TRBD1
v_gene: TRBV19

CDR3aa: CASSRGSGGNEQYF
CDR3nt: TGTGCCAGCAGTAGGGGGTCAGGGGGCAACGAGCAGTACTTC
j_gene: TRBJ2-7
abundance: -
d_gene: TRBD1
v_gene: TRBV2

CDR3aa: CASSPQSTRLADTQYF
CDR3nt: TGTGCCAGCTCACCACAGTCGACTAGGCTGGCAGATACGCAGTATTTT
j_gene: TRBJ2-3
abundance: once
d_gene: -
v_gene: TRBV18

CDR3aa: CASRRTGQFNSNQPQHF
CDR3nt: TGTGCCAGTAGGAGAACGGGACAGTTTAATAGCAATCAGCCCCAGCATTTT
j_gene: TRBJ1-5
abundance: -
d_gene: TRBD1
v_gene: TRBV19

CDR3aa: CASSVRRTGGLEKLFF
CDR3nt: TGTGCCAGCAGCGTAAGACGGACAGGGGGTCTCGAAAAACTGTTTTTT
j_gene: TRBJ1-4
abundance: -
d_gene: TRBD1
v_gene: TRBV7-8

CDR3aa: CASSQGQTDSGNTIYF
CDR3nt: TGTGCCAGCAGCCAAGGACAGACCGACTCTGGAAACACCATATATTTT
j_gene: TRBJ1-3
abundance: -
d_gene: -
v_gene: TRBV28

CDR3aa: CASSDPRGNDGYTF
CDR3nt: TGTGCCAGCAGTGACCCGAGGGGGAACGACGGCTACACCTTC
j_gene: TRBJ1-2
abundance: -
d_gene: -
v_gene: TRBV2

CDR3aa: CASSADGGDIGEQYF
CDR3nt: TGTGCCAGCAGCGCCGACGGGGGGGATATAGGCGAGCAGTACTTC
j_gene: TRBJ2-7
abundance: once
d_gene: TRBD2
v_gene: TRBV9

CDR3aa: CASNSGQGDEQYF
CDR3nt: TGTGCCAGCAACTCGGGACAGGGAGACGAGCAGTACTTC
j_gene: TRBJ2-7
abundance: -
d_gene: TRBD1
v_gene: TRBV28

CDR3aa: CASSNPRTSGNGETQYF
CDR3nt: TGTGCCAGCAGTAACCCCCGCACTAGCGGGAACGGAGAGACCCAGTACTTC
j_gene: TRBJ2-5
abundance: -
d_gene: TRBD2
v_gene: TRBV28